Below, one T cell receptor beta chain is given with its context. What it recognizes is unknown. This CDR3 region has 17 residues. V was shortened by 0 bases and J by 2 bases, with 17 bases between the two germline ends. Germline V lookup: CDR1 SGDLS, CDR2 YYNGEE. This sample was taken from a study of CD4 T cells in relation to SARS-CoV-2 and coronaviruses. General study points: No crossreactivity against non-spike viral proteins was tested here.

The method was immunoSEQ multiplex PCR; TCRdb's version includes in-frame clones alone and lacks a portion of them. The table records around 24,000 clones, about 75% of them present only once. Unexposed donor CD4+ T cells date from about 2011-2019, before the COVID-19 pandemic. Isolation of CD4+ T cells took place after around 11 days in culture. The J gene is TRBJ1-1, the V gene TRBV9; a weak D match, TRBD1 (6 bases). This clonotype was sampled from a human donor in good health. The material sequenced was CD4+ T cells from PBMCs, cultured in vitro. CDR3 protein: CASSVVAGGGQNTEAFF. DNA for the CDR3: TGTGCCAGCAGCGTAGTCGCCGGTGGGGGCCAAAACACTGAAGCTTTCTTT.